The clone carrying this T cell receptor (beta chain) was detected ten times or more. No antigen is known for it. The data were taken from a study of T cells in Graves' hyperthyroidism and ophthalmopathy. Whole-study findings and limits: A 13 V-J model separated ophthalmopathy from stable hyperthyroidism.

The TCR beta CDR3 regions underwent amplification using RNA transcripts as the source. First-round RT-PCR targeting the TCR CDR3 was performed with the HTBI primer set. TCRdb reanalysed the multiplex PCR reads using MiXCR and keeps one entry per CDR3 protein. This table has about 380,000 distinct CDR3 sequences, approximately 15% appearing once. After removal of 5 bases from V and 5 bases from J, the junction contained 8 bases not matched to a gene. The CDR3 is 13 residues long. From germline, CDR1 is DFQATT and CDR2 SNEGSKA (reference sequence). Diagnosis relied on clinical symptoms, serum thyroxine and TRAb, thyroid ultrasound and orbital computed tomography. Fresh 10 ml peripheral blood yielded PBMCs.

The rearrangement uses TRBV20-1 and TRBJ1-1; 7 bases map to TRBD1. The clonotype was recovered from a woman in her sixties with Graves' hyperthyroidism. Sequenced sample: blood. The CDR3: CSAGGGAGTEAFF. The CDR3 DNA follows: TGCAGTGCTGGAGGGGGCGCGGGTACTGAAGCTTTCTTT.